This T cell receptor (beta chain) was captured by sequencing in a study of blood T cell repertoires in COVID-19. Whole-study context: COVID-19 samples, acute and convalescent, were from the United States, Italy and Spain. PBMCs, B-cell-depleted T cells, or T cells were the source of the cDNA or gDNA that made up the material.

Per the original methods: From reference gene primer amplification, estimates of nucleated cell counts were derived. Sequencing used immunoSEQ multiplex PCR; TCRdb keeps in-frame clones, though not all of them. That table is the source of V, J and clone size, and D and trimming were worked out from the DNA. The table includes approximately 250,000 clones, roughly 81% detected once. CDR1 and CDR2 from the germline V gene are WNHNN and SYGVQD (reference sequence). This CDR3 is 16 amino acids long. J gave up 2 bases and V 4 bases, and 7 bases lay outside the gene matches. This clonotype was sampled from a man aged 45 to 65 with acute or convalescent COVID-19. Source material: peripheral blood. The chain is built from TRBV10-1 and TRBJ2-3; TRBD2 matches at 9 bases. The DNA of the CDR3 is TGCGCCAGCAGTGTCCGAGCGGGAGGCTTCACAGATACGCAGTATTTT. Amino acid sequence: CASSVRAGGFTDTQYF.